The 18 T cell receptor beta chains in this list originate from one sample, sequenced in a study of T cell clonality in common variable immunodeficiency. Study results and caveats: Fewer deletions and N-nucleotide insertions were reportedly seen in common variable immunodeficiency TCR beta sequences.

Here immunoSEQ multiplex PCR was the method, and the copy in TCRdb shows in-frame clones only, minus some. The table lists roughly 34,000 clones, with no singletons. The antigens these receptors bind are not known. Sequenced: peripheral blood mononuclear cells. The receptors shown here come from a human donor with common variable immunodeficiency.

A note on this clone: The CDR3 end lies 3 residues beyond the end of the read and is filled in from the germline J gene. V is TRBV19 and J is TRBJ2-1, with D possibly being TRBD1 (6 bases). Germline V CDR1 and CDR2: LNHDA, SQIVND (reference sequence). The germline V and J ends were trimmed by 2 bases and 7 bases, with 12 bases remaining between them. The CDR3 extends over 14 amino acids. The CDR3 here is CASSIWLDSNEQFF. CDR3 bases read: TGTGCCAGTAGTATATGGTTGGACAGTAATGAG.

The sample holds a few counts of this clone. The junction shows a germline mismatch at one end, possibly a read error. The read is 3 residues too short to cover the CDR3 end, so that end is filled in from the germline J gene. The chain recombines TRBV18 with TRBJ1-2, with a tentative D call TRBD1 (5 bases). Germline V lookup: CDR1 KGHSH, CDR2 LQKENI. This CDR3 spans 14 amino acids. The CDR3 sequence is CASSPSDRTYAYTF. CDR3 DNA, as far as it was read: TGTGCCAGCTCACCCTCCGACAGAACCTATGCC.

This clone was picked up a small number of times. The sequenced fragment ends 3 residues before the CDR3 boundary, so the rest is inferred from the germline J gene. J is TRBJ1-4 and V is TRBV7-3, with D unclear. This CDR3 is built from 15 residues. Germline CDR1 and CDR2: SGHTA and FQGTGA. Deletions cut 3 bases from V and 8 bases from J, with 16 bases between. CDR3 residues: CASSFQRGSEEKLFF. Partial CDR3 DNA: TGTGCCAGCAGCTTTCAGCGGGGTTCTGAGGAAAAA. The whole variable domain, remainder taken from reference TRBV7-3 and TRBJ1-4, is GAGVSQTPSNKVTEKGKYVELRCDPISGHTALYWYRQSLGQGPEFLIYFQGTGAADDSGLPNDRFFAVRPEGSVSTLKIQRTERGDSAVYLCASSFQRGSEEKLFFGSGTQLSVL.

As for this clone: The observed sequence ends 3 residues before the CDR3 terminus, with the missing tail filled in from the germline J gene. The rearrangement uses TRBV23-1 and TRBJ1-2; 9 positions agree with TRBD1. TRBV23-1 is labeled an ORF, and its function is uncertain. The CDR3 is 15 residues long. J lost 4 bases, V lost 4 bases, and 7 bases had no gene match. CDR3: CASSPRTGATYGYTF. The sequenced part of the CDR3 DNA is TGCGCCAGCAGTCCCCGGACAGGGGCCACCTATGGC.

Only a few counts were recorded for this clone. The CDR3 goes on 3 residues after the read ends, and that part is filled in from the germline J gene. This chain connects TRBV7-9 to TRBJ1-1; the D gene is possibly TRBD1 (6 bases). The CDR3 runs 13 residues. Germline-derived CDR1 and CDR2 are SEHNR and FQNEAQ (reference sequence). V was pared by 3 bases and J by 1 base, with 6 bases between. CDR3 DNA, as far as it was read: TGTGCCAGCAGCTTGACAGGGAACACTGAA. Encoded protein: CASSLTGNTE. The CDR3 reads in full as CASSLTGNTEAFF. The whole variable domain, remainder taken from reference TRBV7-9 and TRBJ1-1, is DTGVSQNPRHKITKRGQNVTFRCDPISEHNRLYWYRQTLGQGPEFLTYFQNEAQLEKSRLLSDRFSAERPKGSFSTLEIQRTEQGDSAMYLCASSLTGNTEAFFGQGTRLTVV.

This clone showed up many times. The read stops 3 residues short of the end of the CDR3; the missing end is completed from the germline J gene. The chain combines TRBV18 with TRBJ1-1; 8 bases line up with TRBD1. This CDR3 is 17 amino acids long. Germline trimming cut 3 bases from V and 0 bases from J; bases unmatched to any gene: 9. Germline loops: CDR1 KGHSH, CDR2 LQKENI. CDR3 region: CASSPRGTGTMNTEAFF. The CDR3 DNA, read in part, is TGTGCCAGCTCACCTCGGGGGACAGGTACTATGAACACTGAA.

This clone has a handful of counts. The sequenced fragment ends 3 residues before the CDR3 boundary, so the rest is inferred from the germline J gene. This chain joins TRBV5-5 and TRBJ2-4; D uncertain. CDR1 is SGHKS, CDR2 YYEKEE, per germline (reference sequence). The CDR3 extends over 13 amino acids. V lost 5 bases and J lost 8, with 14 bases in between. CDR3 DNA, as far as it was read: TGTGCCAGCAGACCCCAACCCCGGGACATT. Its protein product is CASRPQPRDI. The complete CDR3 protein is CASRPQPRDIQYF.

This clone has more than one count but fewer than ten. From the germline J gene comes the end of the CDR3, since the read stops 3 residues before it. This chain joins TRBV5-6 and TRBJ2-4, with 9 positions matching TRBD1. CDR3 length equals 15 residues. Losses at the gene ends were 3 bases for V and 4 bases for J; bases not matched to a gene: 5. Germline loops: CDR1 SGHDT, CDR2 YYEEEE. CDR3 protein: CASSSRGQGKNIQYF. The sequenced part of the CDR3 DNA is TGTGCCAGCAGCTCTAGGGGACAGGGAAAAAACATT.

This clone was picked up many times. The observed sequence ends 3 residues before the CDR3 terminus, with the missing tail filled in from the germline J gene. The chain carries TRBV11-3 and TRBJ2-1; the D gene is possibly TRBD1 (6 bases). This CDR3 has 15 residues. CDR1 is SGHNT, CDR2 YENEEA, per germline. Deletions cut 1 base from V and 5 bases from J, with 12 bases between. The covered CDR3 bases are TGTGCCAGCAGCTTAGGGCAGGGGCGAGACAATGAG. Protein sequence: CASSLGQGRDNE. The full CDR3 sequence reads CASSLGQGRDNEQFF.

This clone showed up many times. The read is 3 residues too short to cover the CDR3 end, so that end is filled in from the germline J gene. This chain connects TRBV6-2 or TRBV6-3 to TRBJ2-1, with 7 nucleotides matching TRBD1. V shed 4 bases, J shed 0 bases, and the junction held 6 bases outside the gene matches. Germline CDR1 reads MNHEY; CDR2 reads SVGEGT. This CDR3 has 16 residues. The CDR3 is CASSFLTGSSYNEQFF. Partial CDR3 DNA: TGTGCCAGCAGTTTCTTGACAGGGAGCTCCTACAATGAG.

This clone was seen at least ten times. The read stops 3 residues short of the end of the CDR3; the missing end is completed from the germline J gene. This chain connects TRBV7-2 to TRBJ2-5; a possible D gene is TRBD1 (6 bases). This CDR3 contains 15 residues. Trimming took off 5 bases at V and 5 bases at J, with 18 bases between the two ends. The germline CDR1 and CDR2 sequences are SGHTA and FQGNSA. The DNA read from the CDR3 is TGTGCCAGCAGCCCCCGACAGGTTCCCGGGGAGACC. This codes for CASSPRQVPGET. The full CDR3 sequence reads CASSPRQVPGETQYF.

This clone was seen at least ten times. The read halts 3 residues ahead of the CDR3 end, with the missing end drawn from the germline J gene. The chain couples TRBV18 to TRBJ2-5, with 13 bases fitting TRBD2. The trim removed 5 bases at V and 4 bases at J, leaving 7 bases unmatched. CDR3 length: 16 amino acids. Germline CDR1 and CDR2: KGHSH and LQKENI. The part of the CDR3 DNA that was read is TGTGCCAGCTCATCCGGACTAGCGGGAGCGGGAGAGACC. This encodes CASSSGLAGAGET. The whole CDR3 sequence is CASSSGLAGAGETQYF.

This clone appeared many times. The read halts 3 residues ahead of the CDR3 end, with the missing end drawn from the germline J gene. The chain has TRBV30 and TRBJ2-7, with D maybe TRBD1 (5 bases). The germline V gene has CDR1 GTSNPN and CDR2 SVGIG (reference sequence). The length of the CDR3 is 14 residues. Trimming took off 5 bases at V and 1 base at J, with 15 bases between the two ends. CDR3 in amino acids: CAWDRTRGSYEQYF. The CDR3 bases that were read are TGTGCCTGGGACCGGACACGTGGGTCCTACGAG.

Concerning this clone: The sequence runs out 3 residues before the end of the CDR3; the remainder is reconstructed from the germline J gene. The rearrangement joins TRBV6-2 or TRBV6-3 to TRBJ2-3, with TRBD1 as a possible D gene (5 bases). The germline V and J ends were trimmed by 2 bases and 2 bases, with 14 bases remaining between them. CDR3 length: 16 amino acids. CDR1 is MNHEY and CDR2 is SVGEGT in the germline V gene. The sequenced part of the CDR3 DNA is TGTGCCAGCAGTTACGGACCCGAAGGGGCCACAGATACG. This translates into CASSYGPEGATDT. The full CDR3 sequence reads CASSYGPEGATDTQYF.

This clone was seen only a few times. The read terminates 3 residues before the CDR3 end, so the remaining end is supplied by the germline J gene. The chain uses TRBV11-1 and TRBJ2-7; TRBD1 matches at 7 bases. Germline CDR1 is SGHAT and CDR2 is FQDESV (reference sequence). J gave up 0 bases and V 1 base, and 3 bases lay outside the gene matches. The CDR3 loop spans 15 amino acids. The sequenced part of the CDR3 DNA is TGTGCCAGCAGCTTAGGGACAGGAAACTCCTACGAG. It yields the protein CASSLGTGNSYE. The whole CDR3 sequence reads CASSLGTGNSYEQYF.

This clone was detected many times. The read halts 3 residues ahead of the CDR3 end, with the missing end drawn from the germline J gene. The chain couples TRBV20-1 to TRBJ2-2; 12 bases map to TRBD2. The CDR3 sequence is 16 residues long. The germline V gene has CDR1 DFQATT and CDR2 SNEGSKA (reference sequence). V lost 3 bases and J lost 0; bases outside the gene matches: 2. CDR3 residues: CSARTSGRSNTGELFF. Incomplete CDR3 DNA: TGCAGTGCTAGGACTAGCGGGAGATCGAACACCGGGGAG.

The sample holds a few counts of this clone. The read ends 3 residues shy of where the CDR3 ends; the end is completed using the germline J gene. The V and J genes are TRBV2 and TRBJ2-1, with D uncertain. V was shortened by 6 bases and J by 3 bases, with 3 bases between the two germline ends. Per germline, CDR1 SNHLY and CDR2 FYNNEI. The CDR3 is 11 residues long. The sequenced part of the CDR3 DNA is TGTGCCAGCAGATACTACAATGAG. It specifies CASRYYNE. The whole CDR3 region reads CASRYYNEQFF.

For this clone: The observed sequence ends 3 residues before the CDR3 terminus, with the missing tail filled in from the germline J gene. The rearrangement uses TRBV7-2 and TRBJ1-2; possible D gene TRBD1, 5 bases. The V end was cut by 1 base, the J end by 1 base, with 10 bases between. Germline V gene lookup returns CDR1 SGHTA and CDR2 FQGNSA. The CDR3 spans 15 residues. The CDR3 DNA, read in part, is TGTGCCAGCAGCTTAGGGACAAGACTTAACTATGGC. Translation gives CASSLGTRLNYG. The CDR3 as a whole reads CASSLGTRLNYGYTF.